This T cell receptor beta chain is from a study of blood T cell repertoires in COVID-19. The V gene's germline CDR1 is LGHNA and CDR2 YSLEER. The CDR3 loop spans 17 amino acids. V was clipped by 1 base and J by 2 bases, with 18 bases between them. Method: immunoSEQ multiplex PCR; TCRdb's copy keeps in-frame clones and lacks some. The table lists about 390,000 clones, about 87% of them singletons. This clonotype was sampled from a woman between 50 and 59 years old who had recovered from COVID-19. Sequenced input: PBMCs or T cells enriched from blood (not recorded which). V usage is TRBV4-3 and J usage is TRBJ2-7; TRBD1 is a possible D gene (7 bases). In nucleotides, the CDR3 is TGCGCCAGCAGCCAAGCGTCCGTTGGAGGGGGCGCCTACGAGCAGTACTTC. This encodes CASSQASVGGGAYEQYF.